Below, one TCR beta chain is given with its context. The antigen is unknown. This sample was included in a study of a mutant IDH1 vaccine in newly diagnosed glioma. Documented time point: week 11, during vaccination. One vaccine dose held 300 ug of mutant IDH1 20-mer peptide and came with topical imiquimod. V dropped 3 bases and J dropped 5 bases, with 16 bases sitting between them. Germline V CDR1 and CDR2: MNHNS, SASEGT. The CDR3 loop spans 15 amino acids. The table came from immunoSEQ multiplex PCR; TCRdb's copy has only in-frame clones and leaves some out. There are around 120,000 clones in the sample; roughly 75% occur only once, and about 5.5% lies in the top ten.

The chain employs TRBV6-1 and TRBJ2-5; perhaps TRBD1 as D (6 bases). Specimen: PBMCs, collected from a glioma patient whose treatment included an IDH1 peptide vaccine. This sequence originates from a man aged 35 to 55 with glioma. The DNA of the CDR3 is TGTGCCAGCAGTGATTTCCCAGGGGTGAGGGAGACCCAGTACTTC. Encoded protein: CASSDFPGVRETQYF.